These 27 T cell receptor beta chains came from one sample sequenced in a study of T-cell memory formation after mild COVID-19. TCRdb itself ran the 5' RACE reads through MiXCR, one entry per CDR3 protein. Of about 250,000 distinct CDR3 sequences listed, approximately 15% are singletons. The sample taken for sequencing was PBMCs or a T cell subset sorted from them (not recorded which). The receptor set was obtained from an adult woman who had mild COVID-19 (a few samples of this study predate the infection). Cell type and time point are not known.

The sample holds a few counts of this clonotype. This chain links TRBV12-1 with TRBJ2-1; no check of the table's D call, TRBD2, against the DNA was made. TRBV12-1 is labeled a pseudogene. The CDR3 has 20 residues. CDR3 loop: CASSSPLQLAGVLSYNEQFF. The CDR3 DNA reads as TGTGCCAGCAGCTCCCCACTTCAACTAGCGGGAGTCCTCTCCTACAATGAGCAGTTCTTC.

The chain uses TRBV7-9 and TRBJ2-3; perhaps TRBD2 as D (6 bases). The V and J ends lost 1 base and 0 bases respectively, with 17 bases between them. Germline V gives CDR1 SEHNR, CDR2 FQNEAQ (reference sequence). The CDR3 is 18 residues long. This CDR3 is CASSLGLDWGTSTDTQYF. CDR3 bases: TGTGCCAGCAGCTTAGGACTAGATTGGGGCACTAGCACAGATACGCAGTATTTT.

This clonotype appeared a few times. CDR3 amino acids: CASREDQGGGYTF. For the CDR3, the DNA is TGTGCCAGCAGAGAGGATCAGGGGGGTGGCTACACCTTC. V is TRBV7-6 and J is TRBJ1-2, with 7 bases that match TRBD1. Germline V gene lookup returns CDR1 SGHVS and CDR2 FNYEAQ. J gave up 7 bases and V 6 bases, and 8 bases lay outside the gene matches. There are 13 residues in the CDR3.

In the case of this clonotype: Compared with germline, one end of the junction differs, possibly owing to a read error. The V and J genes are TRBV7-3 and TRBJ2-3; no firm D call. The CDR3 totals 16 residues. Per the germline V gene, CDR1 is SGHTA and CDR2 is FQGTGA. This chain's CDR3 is CASSLGQTLSTETQYF. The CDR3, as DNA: TGTGCCAGCAGCTTAGGGCAGACACTTAGCACAGAAACGCAGTATTTT.

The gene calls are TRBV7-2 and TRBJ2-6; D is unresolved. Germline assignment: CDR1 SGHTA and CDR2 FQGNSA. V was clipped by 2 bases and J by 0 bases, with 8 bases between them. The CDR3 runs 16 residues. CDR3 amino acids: CASSLLGYSGANVLTF. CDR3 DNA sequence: TGTGCCAGCAGCTTATTGGGGTACTCTGGGGCCAACGTCCTGACTTTC.

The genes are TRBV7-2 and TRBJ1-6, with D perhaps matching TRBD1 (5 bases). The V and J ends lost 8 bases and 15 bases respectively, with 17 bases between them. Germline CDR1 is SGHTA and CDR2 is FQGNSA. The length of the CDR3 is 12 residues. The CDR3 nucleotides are TGTGCCAGCTCAGGGTTCGGCACACTCCTCCACTTT. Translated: CASSGFGTLLHF. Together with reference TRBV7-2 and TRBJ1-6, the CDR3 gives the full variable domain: GAGVSQSPSNKVTEKGKDVELRCDPISGHTALYWYRQSLGQGLEFLIYFQGNSAPDKSGLPSDRFSAERTGGSVSTLTIQRTQQEDSAVYLCASSGFGTLLHFGNGTRLTVT.

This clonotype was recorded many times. The CDR3 sequence: CASSPQRSNTGELFF. The DNA of the CDR3 is TGTGCCAGCAGCCCCCAGCGGTCGAACACCGGGGAGCTGTTTTTT. This chain connects TRBV12-3 or TRBV12-4 to TRBJ2-2, with D tentatively TRBD2 (5 bases). With 6 bases removed from V and 0 bases from J, the gap between germline ends came to 11 bases. This CDR3 comprises 15 residues.

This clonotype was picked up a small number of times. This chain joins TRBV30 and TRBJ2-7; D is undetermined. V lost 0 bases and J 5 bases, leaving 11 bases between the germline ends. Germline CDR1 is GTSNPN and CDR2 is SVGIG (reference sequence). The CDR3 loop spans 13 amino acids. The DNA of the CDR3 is TGTGCCTGGAGTGTGATAGGGCCAAACGAGCAGTACTTC. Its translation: CAWSVIGPNEQYF.

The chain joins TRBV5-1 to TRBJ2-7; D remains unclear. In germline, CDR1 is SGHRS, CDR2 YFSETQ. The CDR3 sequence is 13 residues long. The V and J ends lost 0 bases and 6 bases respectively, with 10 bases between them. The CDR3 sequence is CASSLEVSGEQYF. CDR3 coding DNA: TGCGCCAGCAGCTTGGAAGTATCAGGCGAGCAGTACTTC.

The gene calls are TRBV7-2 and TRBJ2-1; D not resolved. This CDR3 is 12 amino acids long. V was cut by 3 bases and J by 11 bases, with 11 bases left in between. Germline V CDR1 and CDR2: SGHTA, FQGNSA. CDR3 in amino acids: CASSFLTQQQFF. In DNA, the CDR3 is TGTGCCAGCAGCTTCTTAACCCAGCAGCAGTTCTTC.

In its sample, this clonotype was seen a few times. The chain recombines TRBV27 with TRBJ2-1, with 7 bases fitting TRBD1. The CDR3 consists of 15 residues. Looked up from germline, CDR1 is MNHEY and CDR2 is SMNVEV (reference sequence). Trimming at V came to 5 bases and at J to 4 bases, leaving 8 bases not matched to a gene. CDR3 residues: CASSPATGKYNEQFF. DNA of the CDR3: TGTGCCAGCAGTCCGGCGACAGGGAAGTACAATGAGCAGTTCTTC.

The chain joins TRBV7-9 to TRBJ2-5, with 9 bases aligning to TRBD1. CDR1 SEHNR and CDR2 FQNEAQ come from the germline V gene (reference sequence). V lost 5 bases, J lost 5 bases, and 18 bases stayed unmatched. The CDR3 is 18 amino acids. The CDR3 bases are TGTGCCAGCAGCCACACGCCCGGGACAGGGAAGGGGTACGAGACCCAGTACTTC. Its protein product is CASSHTPGTGKGYETQYF.

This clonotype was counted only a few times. This CDR3 is CASSGQLVFDTGELFF. DNA of the CDR3: TGTGCCAGCAGTGGCCAACTAGTATTCGACACCGGGGAGCTGTTTTTT. V and J are TRBV6-4 and TRBJ2-2; D possibly corresponds to TRBD2 (5 bases). V lost 4 bases and J 3 bases, leaving 15 bases between the germline ends. Germline V lookup: CDR1 MRHNA, CDR2 SNTAGT. This CDR3 has 16 residues.

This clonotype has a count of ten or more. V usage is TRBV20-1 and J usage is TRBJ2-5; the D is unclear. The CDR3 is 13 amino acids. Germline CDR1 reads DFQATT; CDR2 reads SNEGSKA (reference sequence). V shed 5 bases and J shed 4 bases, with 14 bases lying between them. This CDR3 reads CSAPLYLGETQYF. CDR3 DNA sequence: TGCAGTGCTCCCCTCTACCTCGGAGAGACCCAGTACTTC.

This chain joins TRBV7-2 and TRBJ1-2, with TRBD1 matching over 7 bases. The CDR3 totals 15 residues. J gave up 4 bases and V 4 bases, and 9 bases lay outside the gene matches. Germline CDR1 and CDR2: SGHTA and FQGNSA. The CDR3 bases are TGTGCCAGCAGCTGGACCGGGACAGCCTCCTATGGCTACACCTTC. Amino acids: CASSWTGTASYGYTF.

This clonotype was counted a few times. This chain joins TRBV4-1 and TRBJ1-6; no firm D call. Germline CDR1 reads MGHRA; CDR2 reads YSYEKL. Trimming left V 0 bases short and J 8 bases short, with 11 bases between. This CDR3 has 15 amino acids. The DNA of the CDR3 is TGCGCCAGCAGCCAAGAGAGTCAGTTTGATTCACCCCTCCACTTT. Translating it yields CASSQESQFDSPLHF.

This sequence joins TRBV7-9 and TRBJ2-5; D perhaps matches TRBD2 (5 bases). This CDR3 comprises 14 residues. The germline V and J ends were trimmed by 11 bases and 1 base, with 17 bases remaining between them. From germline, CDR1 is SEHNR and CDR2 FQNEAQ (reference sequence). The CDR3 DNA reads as TGTGCCTCTAGCTCAGAGGTCCTCCAAGAGACCCAGTACTTC. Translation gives CASSSEVLQETQYF.

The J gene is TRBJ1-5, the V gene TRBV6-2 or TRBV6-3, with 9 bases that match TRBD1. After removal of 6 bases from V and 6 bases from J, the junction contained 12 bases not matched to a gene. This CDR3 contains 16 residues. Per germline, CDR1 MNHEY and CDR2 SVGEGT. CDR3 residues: CASSPDRGDFGQPQHF. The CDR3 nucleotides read TGTGCCAGCAGCCCGGACAGGGGAGATTTCGGTCAGCCCCAGCATTTT.

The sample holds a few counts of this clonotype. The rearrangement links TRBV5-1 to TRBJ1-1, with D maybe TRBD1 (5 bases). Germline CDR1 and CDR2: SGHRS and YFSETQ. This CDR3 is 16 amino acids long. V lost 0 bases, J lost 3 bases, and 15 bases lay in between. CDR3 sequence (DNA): TGCGCCAGCAGCTTGGTGGGGCCCCATAGGGACACTGAAGCTTTCTTT. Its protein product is CASSLVGPHRDTEAFF.

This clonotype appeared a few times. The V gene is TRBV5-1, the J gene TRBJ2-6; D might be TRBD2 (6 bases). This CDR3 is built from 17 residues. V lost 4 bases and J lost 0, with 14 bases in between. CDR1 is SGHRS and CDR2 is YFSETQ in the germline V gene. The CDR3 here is CASSAGLLHSGANVLTF. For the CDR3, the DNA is TGCGCCAGCAGCGCGGGACTGCTTCACTCTGGGGCCAACGTCCTGACTTTC.

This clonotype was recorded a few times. The CDR3: CASRKTGARDTQYF. The CDR3 region has the DNA TGTGCCAGCAGGAAAACCGGGGCCCGGGATACGCAGTATTTT. V usage is TRBV7-2 and J usage is TRBJ2-3, with D perhaps being TRBD1 or TRBD2 (5 bases each). From germline, CDR1 is SGHTA and CDR2 FQGNSA. The CDR3 totals 14 residues. Trimming pared 6 bases from V and 6 bases from J, leaving 16 bases between.

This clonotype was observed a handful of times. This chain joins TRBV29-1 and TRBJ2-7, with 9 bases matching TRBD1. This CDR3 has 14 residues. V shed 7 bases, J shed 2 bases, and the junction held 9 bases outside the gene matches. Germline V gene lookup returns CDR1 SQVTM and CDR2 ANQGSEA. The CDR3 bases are TGCAGCGCGGCCAGGGACAGGGACGCCTACGAGCAGTACTTC. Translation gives CSAARDRDAYEQYF.

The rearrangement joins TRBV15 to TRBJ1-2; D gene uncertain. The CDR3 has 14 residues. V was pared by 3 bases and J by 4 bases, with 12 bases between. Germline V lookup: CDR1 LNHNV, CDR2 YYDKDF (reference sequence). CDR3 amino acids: CATSRADPGYGYTF. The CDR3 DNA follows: TGTGCCACCAGCAGGGCCGACCCCGGCTATGGCTACACCTTC.

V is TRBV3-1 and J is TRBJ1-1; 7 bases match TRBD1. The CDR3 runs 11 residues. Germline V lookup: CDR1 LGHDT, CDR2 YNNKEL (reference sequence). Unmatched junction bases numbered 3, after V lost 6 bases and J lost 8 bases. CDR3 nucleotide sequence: TGTGCCAGCAGAGGGGGCATCGAAGCTTTCTTT. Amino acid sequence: CASRGGIEAFF.

The CDR3 sequence is CASSHALRATDTQYF. The CDR3 DNA is TGCGCCAGCAGCCACGCGTTGAGGGCAACAGATACGCAGTATTTT. This chain links TRBV4-1 with TRBJ2-3; maybe TRBD2 (5 bases). With 3 bases removed from V and 3 bases from J, the gap between germline ends came to 13 bases. CDR3 size: 15 residues. Looked up from germline, CDR1 is MGHRA and CDR2 is YSYEKL.

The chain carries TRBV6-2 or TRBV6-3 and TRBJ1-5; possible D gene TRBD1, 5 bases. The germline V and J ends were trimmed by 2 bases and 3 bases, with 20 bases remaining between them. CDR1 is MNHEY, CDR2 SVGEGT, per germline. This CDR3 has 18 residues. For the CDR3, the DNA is TGTGCCAGCAGTTACATCCTCGTCGCAGGGACTCCCAATCAGCCCCAGCATTTT. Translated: CASSYILVAGTPNQPQHF.

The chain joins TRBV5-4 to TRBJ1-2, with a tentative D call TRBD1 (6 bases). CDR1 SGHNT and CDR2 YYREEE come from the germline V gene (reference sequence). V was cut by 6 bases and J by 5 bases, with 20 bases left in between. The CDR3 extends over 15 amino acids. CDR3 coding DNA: TGTGCCAGCACCCCACATTCGTCGCAGGGGTATGGCTACACCTTC. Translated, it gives CASTPHSSQGYGYTF.